This entry features one T cell receptor beta chain sequence. In this sample, this clonotype turned up a few times. Its recognized antigen is unknown. No base quality information exists; no much larger clone differs at one position. A distance of 7 bases separates the germline ends of V and J, which lose 2 bases and 5 bases respectively. The CDR3 spans 13 residues, from the cysteine through the phenylalanine. The entry retains the CDR3 DNA only, 39 bases that are in frame from base 1. CDR1 SGHVS and CDR2 FQNEAQ are derived from the germline V gene. The data originate from a study of T cell repertoires in cytomegalovirus infection (dated by TCRdb to the late 2010s). Background for the entire study: Donor HLA type was relevant to the analysis, because carriage of CMV infection together with the matching HLA type was indicated by public TCR beta signatures. The study at large found these results: In both this cohort and an independent cohort of 300 to 450 donors, the cumulative frequency of public TCR beta family members distinguished carriers of CMV infection plus the relevant HLA type. The ex vivo response was dominated by HLA-C-restricted CMV-specific TCR beta clonotypes, which also provided the single most frequent clonotype in two of eight donors.

The sequencer listed for this sample is Illumina HiSeq 1500. TCRdb passed the public sequencing reads through fastp at Q25 and MiXCR, retaining productive beta sequences. Duplicate CDR3 protein sequences are folded into a single record with the most common DNA and genes. This sample has approximately 110,000 distinct CDR3 sequences in its table, and around 9.1% of those were observed once. Jointly, the top ten make up around 33% of the sample. Recombination joined TRBV7-8 with TRBJ1-5, with the D gene uncertain. The sequencing input was PBMCs, sequenced either directly or after in vitro stimulation (not recorded which). This clonotype was obtained from a human donor in good health (CMV status not recorded). Some clones in this sample may be carry-over from other donors' samples. The CDR3 region reads CASSLSPYQPQHF. In nucleotide form, the sequence is TGTGCCAGCAGCTTAAGTCCATATCAGCCCCAGCATTTT.